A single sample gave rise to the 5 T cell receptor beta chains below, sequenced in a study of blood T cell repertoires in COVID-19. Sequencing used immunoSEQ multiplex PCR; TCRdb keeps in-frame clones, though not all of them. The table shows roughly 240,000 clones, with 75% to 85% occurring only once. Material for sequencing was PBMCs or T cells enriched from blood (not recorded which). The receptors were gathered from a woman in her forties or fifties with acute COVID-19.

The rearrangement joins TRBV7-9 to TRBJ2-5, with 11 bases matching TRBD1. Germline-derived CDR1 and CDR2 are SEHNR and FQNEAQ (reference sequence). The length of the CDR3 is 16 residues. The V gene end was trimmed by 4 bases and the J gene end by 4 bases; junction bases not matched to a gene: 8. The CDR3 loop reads CASSSGQGAVGETQYF. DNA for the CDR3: TGTGCCAGCAGCTCCGGACAGGGGGCGGTTGGAGAGACCCAGTACTTC. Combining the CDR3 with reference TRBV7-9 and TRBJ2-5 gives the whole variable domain DTGVSQNPRHKITKRGQNVTFRCDPISEHNRLYWYRQTLGQGPEFLTYFQNEAQLEKSRLLSDRFSAERPKGSFSTLEIQRTEQGDSAMYLCASSSGQGAVGETQYFGPGTRLLVL.

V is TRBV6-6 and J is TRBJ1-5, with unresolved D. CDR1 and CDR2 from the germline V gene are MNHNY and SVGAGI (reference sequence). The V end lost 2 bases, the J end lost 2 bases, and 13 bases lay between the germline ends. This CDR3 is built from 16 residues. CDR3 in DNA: TGTGCCAGCAGTTACGACTTGAGGTGGGGCAATCAGCCCCAGCATTTT. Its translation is CASSYDLRWGNQPQHF.

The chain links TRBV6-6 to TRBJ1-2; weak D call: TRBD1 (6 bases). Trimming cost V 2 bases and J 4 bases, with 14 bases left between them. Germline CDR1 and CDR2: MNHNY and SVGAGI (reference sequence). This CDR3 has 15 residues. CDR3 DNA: TGTGCCAGCAGTTACGGGCAGGGGTTTCTCTATGGCTACACCTTC. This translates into CASSYGQGFLYGYTF.

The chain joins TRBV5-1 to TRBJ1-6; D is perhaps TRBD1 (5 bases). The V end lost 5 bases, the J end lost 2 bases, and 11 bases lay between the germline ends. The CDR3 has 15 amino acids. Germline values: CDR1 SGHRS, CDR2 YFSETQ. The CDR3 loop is CASREGQPYNSPLHF. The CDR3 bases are TGCGCCAGCAGGGAGGGGCAACCCTATAATTCACCCCTCCACTTT.

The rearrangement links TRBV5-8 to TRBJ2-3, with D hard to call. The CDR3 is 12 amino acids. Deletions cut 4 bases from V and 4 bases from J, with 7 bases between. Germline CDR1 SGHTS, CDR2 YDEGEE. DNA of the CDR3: TGTGCCAGCAGCACTAAGGCAGATACGCAGTATTTT. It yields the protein CASSTKADTQYF.